Sequencing of this T cell receptor beta chain was carried out in a study of T cells in Graves' hyperthyroidism and ophthalmopathy. Amplification targeted TCR beta CDR3 regions from RNA transcripts. Initially, a first-round RT-PCR of the TCR CDR3 employed the HTBI primer set. One entry per CDR3 protein results from TCRdb running MiXCR on the multiplex PCR reads. The sample has under 350,000 distinct CDR3 sequences; around a sixth are singletons. The CDR3 is 13 amino acids. V dropped 6 bases and J dropped 2 bases, with 10 bases sitting between them. This clonotype was seen ten or more times. The receptor comes from a woman aged 45-65 years with Graves' hyperthyroidism. The source material was blood. The gene calls are TRBV12-3 or TRBV12-4 and TRBJ2-5; possibly TRBD1 for D (5 bases). CDR3 in DNA: TGTGCCAGCAGGCGGACAACTCAAGAGACCCAGTACTTC. Its protein is CASRRTTQETQYF.